These 4 T cell receptor beta chains were sequenced from one sample in a study of blood T cell repertoires in COVID-19. Here immunoSEQ multiplex PCR was the method, and the copy in TCRdb shows in-frame clones only, minus some. This sample has under 200,000 clones, with over 80% found just once. Sequenced input: peripheral blood. The source is a woman at least 80 years old with COVID-19, enrolled during active disease.

The chain couples TRBV14 to TRBJ2-2; D not resolved. The CDR3 sequence is 13 residues long. V was cut by 4 bases and J by 5 bases, with 8 bases left in between. CDR1 is SGHDN and CDR2 is FVKESK in the germline V gene. CDR3 bases: TGTGCCAGCAGCCTCCGCCGGACCGGGGAGCTGTTTTTT. This translates into CASSLRRTGELFF.

The chain carries TRBV18 and TRBJ2-5; D is possibly TRBD1 (7 bases). The germline V gene encodes CDR1 KGHSH and CDR2 LQKENI. V was cut by 5 bases and J by 5 bases, with 12 bases left in between. The CDR3 runs 13 residues. DNA of the CDR3: TGTGCCAGCTCATCGGCAGGGGGGGAGACCCAGTACTTC. Protein product: CASSSAGGETQYF.

The rearrangement uses TRBV6-1 and TRBJ1-1, with a tentative D call TRBD1 (5 bases). The CDR3 has 15 residues. Germline assignment: CDR1 MNHNS and CDR2 SASEGT. The germline V and J ends were trimmed by 0 bases and 4 bases, with 12 bases remaining between them. In DNA, the CDR3 is TGTGCCAGCAGTGAAGCCGGAGGGGTAGGCACTGAAGCTTTCTTT. It is translated as CASSEAGGVGTEAFF.

The chain couples TRBV6-1 to TRBJ2-5; tentatively, D is TRBD2 (5 bases). Germline CDR1 reads MNHNS; CDR2 reads SASEGT. This CDR3 has 13 residues. Trimming took 3 bases from V and 5 from J, leaving 10 bases between them. Here the CDR3 reads CASSDGIVETQYF. The CDR3 DNA reads as TGTGCCAGCAGTGACGGGATTGTGGAGACCCAGTACTTC.